Presented here are 29 T cell receptor beta chains from one specimen sequenced in a study of a mutant IDH1 vaccine in newly diagnosed glioma. For these TCRs, the target antigens are not known. Time point here: week 5, during vaccination. What each vaccine dose contained was 300 ug of mutant IDH1 20-mer peptide, accompanied by topical imiquimod. Only in-frame clones appear in the TCRdb table, and some are missing; sequencing was by immunoSEQ multiplex PCR. The table has 45,000 to 65,000 clones, approximately 86% seen once. The sample was PBMCs, taken from a glioma patient whose treatment included an IDH1 peptide vaccine. The origin of the receptors is a woman aged 18-29 years with glioma. Some clones in this sample may be carry-over from other donors' samples.

V is TRBV5-1 and J is TRBJ2-7, with a weak D call TRBD2 (7 bases). The length of the CDR3 is 14 residues. The germline CDR1 and CDR2 sequences are SGHRS and YFSETQ. Deletions cut 7 bases from V and 1 base from J, with 15 bases between. CDR3 loop: CASERGGASYEQYF. CDR3 nucleotides: TGCGCCAGCGAGAGGGGGGGAGCTTCCTACGAGCAGTACTTC.

The chain joins TRBV9 to TRBJ2-7; D is perhaps TRBD1 (7 bases). From germline, CDR1 is SGDLS and CDR2 YYNGEE. The CDR3 length is 16 residues. V dropped 3 bases and J dropped 2 bases, with 18 bases sitting between them. The CDR3, as DNA: TGTGCCAGCAGCGCCACGACCCAGGGGGGCCCCTACGAGCAGTACTTC. Its translation is CASSATTQGGPYEQYF. The full variable domain, with the rest looked up from reference TRBV9 and TRBJ2-7, is DSGVTQTPKHLITATGQRVTLRCSPRSGDLSVYWYQQSLDQGLQFLIQYYNGEERAKGNILERFSAQQFPDLHSELNLSSLELGDSALYFCASSATTQGGPYEQYFGPGTRLTVT.

J is TRBJ2-7 and V is TRBV7-2; 7 bases agree with TRBD2. Per germline, CDR1 SGHTA and CDR2 FQGNSA. The CDR3 is 14 residues long. Trimming removed 1 base from V and 2 bases from J; junction bases left unmatched: 2. DNA for the CDR3: TGTGCCAGCAGCTTAGGCGGGGGAGCCTACGAGCAGTACTTC. It yields the protein CASSLGGGAYEQYF.

The J gene is TRBJ2-2, the V gene TRBV29-1, with 7 nucleotides matching TRBD1. CDR3 length: 13 amino acids. Germline assignment: CDR1 SQVTM and CDR2 ANQGSEA. The V and J ends lost 6 bases and 5 bases, in that order; junction bases with no gene match: 6. In DNA, the CDR3 is TGCAGCGTACCCCTGACAGGGACCGGGGAGCTGTTTTTT. This sequence encodes CSVPLTGTGELFF.

The V gene is TRBV5-1, the J gene TRBJ2-7, with D possibly TRBD1 on 6 matching bases. Germline V gene lookup returns CDR1 SGHRS and CDR2 YFSETQ. This CDR3 spans 15 amino acids. Trimming took off 0 bases at V and 6 bases at J, with 16 bases between the two ends. The CDR3 spells CASSLGGQSLLEQYF. CDR3 bases: TGCGCCAGCAGCTTGGGCGGACAGTCCCTCCTCGAGCAGTACTTC.

This chain joins TRBV6-5 and TRBJ2-7, with 8 bases lining up with TRBD2. Germline V CDR1 and CDR2: MNHEY, SVGAGI. The junction had 13 bases not matched to a gene; V was cut back by 6 bases and J by 6 bases. The CDR3 is made up of 15 amino acids. The CDR3 protein is CASRPGGFILGEQYF. Written as DNA, the CDR3 is TGTGCCAGCAGGCCGGGAGGGTTTATTTTAGGCGAGCAGTACTTC.

This chain uses TRBV4-1 with TRBJ1-1, with 7 bases matching TRBD1. Trimming cost V 4 bases and J 5 bases; bases outside gene matches: 13. Germline assignment: CDR1 MGHRA and CDR2 YSYEKL. The CDR3 extends over 16 amino acids. The CDR3 nucleotides are TGCGCCAGCAGCCCCTCCCTTATACAGGGGCGGACTGAAGCTTTCTTT. Its translation is CASSPSLIQGRTEAFF.

The V gene is TRBV18, the J gene TRBJ1-2; possibly TRBD1 for D (5 bases). CDR1 and CDR2 from the germline V gene are KGHSH and LQKENI. Between the trimmed V and J ends, which lost 2 bases and 5 bases, there was a span of 12 bases. The CDR3 covers 14 residues. As DNA, the CDR3 is TGTGCCAGCTCACCATCGGGGACTCGGTATGGCTACACCTTC. Protein sequence: CASSPSGTRYGYTF.

This chain joins TRBV27 and TRBJ2-3; D gene uncertain. CDR1 MNHEY and CDR2 SMNVEV come from the germline V gene (reference sequence). This CDR3 has 13 residues. Trimming took off 4 bases at V and 6 bases at J, with 11 bases between the two ends. DNA for the CDR3: TGTGCCAGCAGTTGGGCTGGTGGGGATACGCAGTATTTT. It codes for CASSWAGGDTQYF.

The chain is built from TRBV27 and TRBJ2-6; 7 positions match TRBD1. The trim removed 3 bases at V and 3 bases at J, leaving 8 bases unmatched. CDR3 length: 17 amino acids. The germline CDR1 and CDR2 sequences are MNHEY and SMNVEV (reference sequence). The CDR3 DNA reads TGTGCCAGCAGTTTCTGGCAGGGGGTTTATGGGGCCAACGTCCTGACTTTC. It yields the protein CASSFWQGVYGANVLTF. Using reference TRBV27 and TRBJ2-6 for the parts outside the CDR3, the full variable domain is EAQVTQNPRYLITVTGKKLTVTCSQNMNHEYMSWYRQDPGLGLRQIYYSMNVEVTDKGDVPEGYKVSRKEKRNFPLILESPSPNQTSLYFCASSFWQGVYGANVLTFGAGSRLTVL.

V and J are TRBV6-6 and TRBJ1-5; 10 nucleotides align to TRBD1. This CDR3 contains 14 residues. Germline CDR1 MNHNY, CDR2 SVGAGI (reference sequence). V was pared by 5 bases and J by 3 bases, with 1 base of the junction left unmatched. DNA of the CDR3: TGTGCCAGCAGTGGGACAGGGGCCAATCAGCCCCAGCATTTT. Protein product: CASSGTGANQPQHF.

The V gene is TRBV19, the J gene TRBJ1-3, with a possible D match to TRBD1 (5 bases). V was clipped by 4 bases and J by 0 bases, with 16 bases between them. This CDR3 is 17 amino acids long. In germline, CDR1 is LNHDA, CDR2 SQIVND (reference sequence). The CDR3: CASSSPPGVSSGNTIYF. DNA of the CDR3: TGTGCCAGTAGTAGTCCCCCGGGGGTGAGCTCTGGAAACACCATATATTTT.

The chain is built from TRBV4-1 and TRBJ2-1, with D uncertain. Trimming left V 1 base short and J 10 bases short, with 11 bases between. The germline CDR1 and CDR2 sequences are MGHRA and YSYEKL. The CDR3 extends over 13 amino acids. DNA for the CDR3: TGCGCCAGCAGCCAAGTAGCATCGGTGGAGCAGTTCTTC. Its translation: CASSQVASVEQFF.

This clone has more than one count but fewer than ten. The rearrangement links TRBV9 to TRBJ1-2; D ambiguous. Germline V gene sequence: CDR1 SGDLS, CDR2 YYNGEE. V was clipped by 0 bases and J by 0 bases, with 6 bases between them. There are 14 residues in the CDR3. The DNA of the CDR3 is TGTGCCAGCAGCGTAGGCCCGTCTAACTATGGCTACACCTTC. This encodes CASSVGPSNYGYTF.

This chain connects TRBV15 to TRBJ2-7; no firm D call. CDR1 LNHNV and CDR2 YYDKDF come from the germline V gene (reference sequence). V shed 4 bases and J shed 5 bases, with 12 bases lying between them. There are 13 residues in the CDR3. The CDR3: CATSKAWVNEQYF. Here the CDR3 DNA reads TGTGCCACCAGCAAGGCGTGGGTTAACGAGCAGTACTTC.

The chain is built from TRBV5-6 and TRBJ2-2; D is perhaps TRBD1 or TRBD2 (5 bases each). Germline lookup yields CDR1 SGHDT and CDR2 YYEEEE. V was shortened by 0 bases and J by 5 bases, with 11 bases between the two germline ends. The length of the CDR3 is 15 residues. CDR3 sequence: CASSLVRGRTGELFF. The CDR3 region has the DNA TGTGCCAGCAGCTTGGTACGGGGACGAACCGGGGAGCTGTTTTTT.

The chain joins TRBV30 to TRBJ1-4, with unresolved D. The germline V gene encodes CDR1 GTSNPN and CDR2 SVGIG (reference sequence). The CDR3 contains 13 residues. Trimming shortened V by 4 bases and J by 7 bases, and 13 bases separated the two germline ends. The CDR3 loop reads CAWNQARSEKLFF. CDR3 in DNA: TGTGCCTGGAATCAAGCAAGGTCTGAAAAACTGTTTTTT.

The chain links TRBV12-5 to TRBJ1-2; 10 bases align to TRBD1. V shed 6 bases, J shed 4 bases, and the junction held 5 bases outside the gene matches. Germline V CDR1 and CDR2: LGHNT, FRNRAP. The CDR3 contains 14 residues. In DNA, the CDR3 is TGTGCTAGTGGGATGACAGGGGGCCGCTATGGCTACACCTTC. This translates into CASGMTGGRYGYTF.

The rearrangement uses TRBV10-2 and TRBJ1-1; a weak D match, TRBD1 (6 bases). The length of the CDR3 is 13 residues. Germline-derived CDR1 and CDR2 are WSHSY and SAAADI. Trimming shortened V by 7 bases and J by 3 bases, and 12 bases separated the two germline ends. CDR3 bases: TGCGCCAGCATCCCGGACAGCTACACTGAAGCTTTCTTT. Protein product: CASIPDSYTEAFF.

This rearrangement joins TRBV5-4 to TRBJ2-5; no reliable D call. In germline, CDR1 is SGHNT, CDR2 YYREEE (reference sequence). The CDR3 has 14 amino acids. Between the trimmed V and J ends, which lost 4 bases and 2 bases, there was a span of 12 bases. The CDR3 sequence is CASSPEPFQETQYF. CDR3 bases: TGTGCCAGCAGCCCAGAGCCCTTTCAAGAGACCCAGTACTTC.

This clone was counted a single time. Because the CDR3's place on the DNA is in doubt, the DNA is left out and the CDR3 is given as listed by TCRdb. The V and J genes are TRBV19 and TRBJ1-5; TRBD1 is taken as the D call from the table, unchecked against the DNA. Inclusive of both ends, the CDR3 amounts to 17 amino acids. Germline V gives CDR1 LNHDA, CDR2 SQIVND (reference sequence). CDR3 region: CASTSESTGVGNQPQHF.

This chain links TRBV19 with TRBJ1-5, with D possibly being TRBD1 (6 bases). The CDR3 is 17 residues long. Germline V gene data show CDR1 as LNHDA and CDR2 as SQIVND (reference sequence). V lost 2 bases to trimming and J lost 0 bases, with 14 bases between them. CDR3 sequence: CASSIRSGAYSNQPQHF. CDR3 nucleotide sequence: TGTGCCAGTAGTATAAGATCGGGGGCCTATAGCAATCAGCCCCAGCATTTT.

V gene TRBV11-3 combines with J gene TRBJ2-2; possibly TRBD2 for D (6 bases). Germline CDR1 and CDR2: SGHNT and YENEEA. The CDR3 contains 16 residues. Trimming took off 5 bases at V and 7 bases at J, with 20 bases between the two ends. The CDR3 loop is CASSPGLLLSGGELFF. CDR3 nucleotide sequence: TGTGCCAGCAGCCCGGGACTTCTGTTGTCGGGCGGGGAGCTGTTTTTT. Full variable domain (outside the CDR3, taken from reference TRBV11-3 and TRBJ2-2): EAGVVQSPRYKIIEKKQPVAFWCNPISGHNTLYWYLQNLGQGPELLIRYENEEAVDDSQLPKDRFSAERLKGVDSTLKIQPAELGDSAVYLCASSPGLLLSGGELFFGEGSRLTVL.

The rearrangement uses TRBV5-1 and TRBJ2-7; TRBD2 might be the D (6 bases). Germline lookup yields CDR1 SGHRS and CDR2 YFSETQ. This CDR3 has 16 residues. The V end was cut by 0 bases, the J end by 4 bases, with 17 bases between. The CDR3 loop is CASSLAVSGSLYEQYF. In nucleotides, the CDR3 is TGCGCCAGCAGCTTGGCGGTATCCGGGAGTTTATACGAGCAGTACTTC.

The chain uses TRBV12-5 and TRBJ1-6, with D hard to call. This CDR3 contains 14 residues. Between the trimmed V and J ends, which lost 1 base and 13 bases, there was a span of 14 bases. CDR1 is LGHNT, CDR2 FRNRAP, per germline. The CDR3 region has the DNA TGTGCTAGTGGTTTGGGGGCAGAAAAAGGTCCCCTCCACTTT. Residues: CASGLGAEKGPLHF. Based on the CDR3 plus reference TRBV12-5 and TRBJ1-6, the full variable domain is DARVTQTPRHKVTEMGQEVTMRCQPILGHNTVFWYRQTMMQGLELLAYFRNRAPLDDSGMPKDRFSAEMPDATLATLKIQPSEPRDSAVYFCASGLGAEKGPLHFGNGTRLTVT.

CDR3 region: CASGGGGETQYF. CDR3 DNA: TGTGCCAGCGGCGGGGGGGGAGAGACCCAGTACTTC. The chain uses TRBV9 and TRBJ2-5; 9 positions match TRBD2. V lost 7 bases to trimming and J lost 4 bases; unmatched junction nucleotides: 2. The CDR3 sequence is 12 residues long. The germline gives CDR1 SGDLS, CDR2 YYNGEE.

The chain combines TRBV4-3 with TRBJ2-3; TRBD2 matches 14 bases. Germline V gene lookup returns CDR1 LGHNA and CDR2 YSLEER. V shed 3 bases, J shed 5 bases, and the junction held 1 base outside the gene matches. The CDR3 has 15 residues. CDR3 residues: CASSQGLAGEDTQYF. In DNA form, the CDR3 reads TGCGCCAGCAGCCAGGGACTAGCGGGGGAAGATACGCAGTATTTT.

This clone was counted once. V and J are TRBV27 and TRBJ1-3; tentatively, D is TRBD1 (5 bases). The CDR3 consists of 14 residues. Trimming left V 2 bases short and J 4 bases short, with 9 bases between. The germline V gene encodes CDR1 MNHEY and CDR2 SMNVEV (reference sequence). CDR3 region: CASSLGGSGNTIYF. CDR3 sequence (DNA): TGTGCCAGCAGTTTAGGGGGGAGCGGAAACACCATATATTTT.

The chain has TRBV6-5 and TRBJ1-2; tentative D call: TRBD1 (6 bases). The CDR3 extends over 12 amino acids. Germline V gene sequence: CDR1 MNHEY, CDR2 SVGAGI. The V end lost 5 bases, the J end lost 7 bases, and 11 bases lay between the germline ends. CDR3 DNA sequence: TGTGCCAGCAGTGCGGACAGTAGTGGCTACACCTTC. Its translation: CASSADSSGYTF.